The 17 T cell receptor beta chains presented below share a single source sample, sequenced in a study of cytomegalovirus exposure and HLA in healthy donors. 13 Jbeta primers and 60 Vbeta primers were used for the PCR. Libraries were prepared by immunoSEQ multiplex PCR; TCRdb keeps only in-frame clonotypes and omits some of them. The table shows 75,000 to 100,000 clones, with 6.5% to 8% occurring only once. The sequencing input was PBMCs. The origin of the receptors is a middle-aged man in good health and CMV-seronegative.

The genes are TRBV18 and TRBJ1-1, with no clear D. The CDR3 spans 12 residues. Germline V gives CDR1 KGHSH, CDR2 LQKENI. V was pared by 8 bases and J by 0 bases, with 7 bases between. DNA of the CDR3: TGTGCCAGCAATAGCATGAACACTGAAGCTTTCTTT. This encodes CASNSMNTEAFF.

The rearrangement joins TRBV6-1 to TRBJ1-2, with D possibly being TRBD1 (5 bases). CDR3 length: 13 amino acids. Trimming pared 7 bases from V and 6 bases from J, leaving 15 bases between. Germline CDR1 MNHNS, CDR2 SASEGT. CDR3 sequence: CASTIQEGHGYTF. Written as DNA, the CDR3 is TGTGCCAGCACTATACAGGAGGGCCATGGCTACACCTTC.

This clone was found a few times. J is TRBJ2-6 and V is TRBV28; the D is unclear. This CDR3 is built from 14 residues. CDR1 and CDR2 from the germline V gene are MDHEN and SYDVKM. V was pared by 6 bases and J by 0 bases, with 6 bases between. The DNA of the CDR3 is TGTGCCAGCAGCTACTTCTCTGGGGCCAACGTCCTGACTTTC. Its protein product is CASSYFSGANVLTF.

In this sample, this clone turned up a few times. The rearrangement links TRBV11-2 to TRBJ2-5; 8 bases agree with TRBD1. Germline-derived CDR1 and CDR2 are SGHAT and FQNNGV. The CDR3 consists of 16 residues. V lost 4 bases and J lost 0; bases outside the gene matches: 7. The CDR3 loop is CASSWGQGANQETQYF. The CDR3 DNA follows: TGTGCCAGCAGCTGGGGGCAGGGGGCCAACCAAGAGACCCAGTACTTC. The entire variable domain, with the rest obtained from reference TRBV11-2 and TRBJ2-5, is as follows: EAGVAQSPRYKIIEKRQSVAFWCNPISGHATLYWYQQILGQGPKLLIQFQNNGVVDDSQLPKDRFSAERLKGVDSTLKIQPAKLEDSAVYLCASSWGQGANQETQYFGPGTRLLVL.

This clone turned up a few times. This chain uses TRBV19 with TRBJ1-1; D is perhaps TRBD1 (6 bases). CDR3 size: 12 residues. The germline V gene has CDR1 LNHDA and CDR2 SQIVND (reference sequence). The germline V and J ends were trimmed by 4 bases and 7 bases, with 10 bases remaining between them. The CDR3 region is CASSTRQVEAFF. CDR3 sequence (DNA): TGTGCCAGTAGTACAAGACAGGTTGAAGCTTTCTTT.

The gene calls are TRBV10-2 and TRBJ1-5; TRBD1 is a possible D gene (6 bases). Germline V gives CDR1 WSHSY, CDR2 SAAADI. The length of the CDR3 is 17 residues. The germline V and J ends were trimmed by 8 bases and 0 bases, with 20 bases remaining between them. The CDR3 DNA is TGCGCCAGCTGGGGGGGACAAGGAGGGTATAGCAATCAGCCCCAGCATTTT. It specifies CASWGGQGGYSNQPQHF.

About this clone itself: A read error may account for a junction end that differs from germline. V and J are TRBV6-4 and TRBJ2-2; 8 nucleotides match TRBD1. The CDR3 extends over 13 amino acids. Germline V gives CDR1 MRHNA, CDR2 SNTAGT. CDR3 region: CASSESGTGLFYF. The CDR3 DNA sequence: TGTGCCAGCAGTGAATCCGGGACAGGCCTTTTTTATTTT.

This clone was observed a few times. The chain combines TRBV27 with TRBJ2-6, with 8 bases lining up with TRBD1. Unmatched junction bases numbered 13, after V lost 5 bases and J lost 4 bases. This CDR3 contains 18 residues. CDR1 is MNHEY and CDR2 is SMNVEV in the germline V gene (reference sequence). The CDR3 region has the DNA TGTGCCAGCAGTGTCGGACAGGGAGTTTCCCCGGGGGCCAACGTCCTGACTTTC. Encoded protein: CASSVGQGVSPGANVLTF.

This clone was found a few times. V gene TRBV6-1 combines with J gene TRBJ2-3; maybe TRBD1 (5 bases). Germline V gene data show CDR1 as MNHNS and CDR2 as SASEGT. V was clipped by 2 bases and J by 4 bases, with 13 bases between them. This CDR3 is built from 15 residues. The CDR3 coding sequence is TGTGCCAGCAGTGAATATGGGGCGATTCCAGATACGCAGTATTTT. Protein sequence: CASSEYGAIPDTQYF.

In its sample, this clone was seen a few times. CDR3 in DNA: TGTGCCACCACTATTCCGCAGGGGGCCATCAATGAGCAGTTCTTC. It translates to CATTIPQGAINEQFF. This rearrangement joins TRBV6-5 to TRBJ2-1, with 8 positions matching TRBD1. V shed 10 bases and J 6 bases; nucleotides not matched to a gene: 14. CDR3 size: 15 residues. CDR1 and CDR2 (germline): MNHEY, SVGAGI.

This clone was counted only a few times. The chain is built from TRBV6-6 and TRBJ1-5; D unresolved. CDR1 is MNHNY, CDR2 SVGAGI, per germline (reference sequence). V was clipped by 6 bases and J by 0 bases, with 9 bases between them. CDR3 size: 14 residues. CDR3 protein: CASRVSNSNQPQHF. DNA for the CDR3: TGTGCCAGCAGGGTTAGCAATAGCAATCAGCCCCAGCATTTT.

V gene TRBV9 combines with J gene TRBJ1-1; 7 bases align to TRBD1. The CDR3 length is 15 residues. Per germline, CDR1 SGDLS and CDR2 YYNGEE. Unmatched junction bases numbered 5, after V lost 2 bases and J lost 1 base. The CDR3 sequence: CASSVTGHQNTEAFF. DNA of the CDR3: TGTGCCAGCAGCGTGACAGGGCACCAGAACACTGAAGCTTTCTTT.

The rearrangement joins TRBV19 to TRBJ1-2; D is undetermined. Trimming left V 6 bases short and J 4 bases short, with 12 bases between. Germline V gene data show CDR1 as LNHDA and CDR2 as SQIVND (reference sequence). The CDR3 contains 13 residues. The CDR3, as DNA: TGTGCCAGTAGAAACCGGGGTATCTATGGCTACACCTTC. Protein: CASRNRGIYGYTF. Complete variable domain (other parts from reference TRBV19 and TRBJ1-2): DGGITQSPKYLFRKEGQNVTLSCEQNLNHDAMYWYRQDPGQGLRLIYYSQIVNDFQKGDIAEGYSVSREKKESFPLTVTSAQKNPTAFYLCASRNRGIYGYTFGSGTRLTVV.

This sequence joins TRBV9 and TRBJ1-4, with 8 bases that match TRBD1. CDR1 is SGDLS and CDR2 is YYNGEE in the germline V gene. Unmatched junction bases numbered 5, after V lost 3 bases and J lost 10 bases. There are 13 residues in the CDR3. CDR3 loop: CASSGSGGGKLFF. The CDR3 bases are TGTGCCAGCAGCGGTTCAGGGGGCGGAAAACTGTTTTTT.

The chain links TRBV19 to TRBJ2-1; 9 positions agree with TRBD2. The V gene end was trimmed by 3 bases and the J gene end by 3 bases; junction bases not matched to a gene: 6. The CDR3 sequence is 16 residues long. The germline V gene encodes CDR1 LNHDA and CDR2 SQIVND (reference sequence). The CDR3 here is CASSMDSGSFYNEQFF. CDR3 bases: TGTGCCAGTAGTATGGATAGCGGGAGCTTCTACAATGAGCAGTTCTTC.

This clone was observed a few times. CDR3 sequence (DNA): TGTGCCAGCAGCTTGGAACGCGGGGTTCGGTCAGATACGCAGTATTTT. Translated: CASSLERGVRSDTQYF. The rearrangement links TRBV5-4 to TRBJ2-3; a weak D match, TRBD2 (6 bases). The CDR3 runs to 16 residues. Per the germline V gene, CDR1 is SGHNT and CDR2 is YYREEE (reference sequence). Trimming cost V 0 bases and J 4 bases, with 15 bases left between them.

This chain connects TRBV28 to TRBJ2-1, with 9 positions matching TRBD2. Germline V CDR1 and CDR2: MDHEN, SYDVKM. V trimming: 7 bases; J trimming: 2 bases; junction bases outside the gene matches: 9. The CDR3 is 16 amino acids. The CDR3 sequence is CASIDSGSRAYNEQFF. For the CDR3, the DNA is TGTGCCAGCATTGATAGCGGGAGTCGCGCCTACAATGAGCAGTTCTTC.